This T cell receptor (beta chain) was documented in a study of OX40 agonist ivuxolimab in advanced cancers. Assay: immunoSEQ multiplex PCR; the TCRdb copy retains only in-frame clones and omits some. The sample comprises around 81,000 clones, roughly 90% of which are singletons, and 0.75% to 1% rests with the top ten. Germline values: CDR1 SGDLS, CDR2 YYNGEE. The CDR3 totals 17 residues. The V and J ends lost 4 bases and 4 bases, in that order; junction bases with no gene match: 8. This TCR was recovered from an adult with an advanced solid tumor such as melanoma, head and neck, liver or kidney cancer. The chain is built from TRBV9 and TRBJ2-6; 10 nucleotides agree with TRBD1. Material: CD4+ or CD8+ T cells sorted from blood, obtained in a trial of the OX40 agonist ivuxolimab. The CDR3 coding sequence is TGTGCCAGCAGCCCGCGACAGGGGGCTACCGGGGCCAACGTCCTGACTTTC. It is translated as CASSPRQGATGANVLTF.